What follows is one TCR beta chain and its context. This clone was seen just once. Its cognate antigen has yet to be identified. No base quality values were provided; no much bigger clone lies one nucleotide off. The data were taken from a study of blood T cell repertoires in COVID-19 (dated by TCRdb to the early 2020s). With respect to the entire study: Samples from collaborators originated in the United States, Italy and Spain and spanned both the acute and convalescent phases of COVID-19. The prospective study material was composed of cDNA or gDNA derived from T cells, B-cell-depleted T cells, or PBMCs. Subjects who had been exposed to COVID-19, were actively infected with it, or had recovered from it provided the deeply sampled blood TCRbeta repertoires that made up the dataset. The repertoires were made available in a free public database intended to serve as a resource for research on the immune response to SARS-CoV-2. The samples were drawn from the first 160 participants of the ongoing ImmuneRACE study and from about 1,200 subjects provided by 6 global collaborators. The sample metadata nearly always contained a de-identified subject ID, COVID-19 status, age in years and sex. Where available, HLA class I and class II types were taken from metadata supplied by the sample provider and were not determined by assay-based typing.

The CDR1 and CDR2 encoded by the germline V gene (reference sequence) are SGHKS and YYEKEE. V and J are truncated by 0 bases and 0 bases respectively, leaving an intervening sequence of 16 bases. Measured from the cysteine to the phenylalanine, the CDR3 is 17 residues long. Just the 51-base CDR3 DNA is kept, in frame starting at base 1. The immunoSEQ Assay, a bias-controlled multiplex PCR, was used to amplify TCRbeta CDR3 regions from genomic DNA. On the authors' methods: Within the assay, amplification of reference gene primers was used to estimate how many nucleated cells each sample contained. To quantify the absolute abundance of each unique TCRbeta CDR3 rearrangement, sequence reads were collapsed and filtered. For each sample, productive Simpson clonality was calculated as the square root of Simpson's diversity index over productive rearrangements. TCRdb carries this immuneACCESS record with in-frame sequences only. Its versions omit some clonotypes, under half of them owing to an unresolved V gene in the studies checked, with the rest unexplained. V and J calls and clone size follow that table, whereas D and trimming were derived from the DNA. The sample table records 650,000 to 800,000 clones; approximately 90% of these occur just once. The ten most abundant clones make up 0.2% to 0.3% of the sample.

The full study reports these points: Clinical and demographic metadata were provided uncurated, with the amount varying by source and participant.

Each collaborating institution followed its own protocols to collect whole blood in K2EDTA tubes. Collaborator samples were shipped for TCRbeta analysis as frozen whole blood, isolated PBMCs, or DNA extracted from either sample type. The V and J segments used are TRBV5-5 and TRBJ2-7; TRBD2 is a weak D gene call, 7 bases matching. The sequence came from a woman aged 18-30 years with acute or convalescent COVID-19. Sequenced material: peripheral blood. The DNA sequence reads TGTGCCAGCAGCTTGGTGGGGGGGCTAGCGAGCTCCTACGAGCAGTACTTC. Its translation is CASSLVGGLASSYEQYF.